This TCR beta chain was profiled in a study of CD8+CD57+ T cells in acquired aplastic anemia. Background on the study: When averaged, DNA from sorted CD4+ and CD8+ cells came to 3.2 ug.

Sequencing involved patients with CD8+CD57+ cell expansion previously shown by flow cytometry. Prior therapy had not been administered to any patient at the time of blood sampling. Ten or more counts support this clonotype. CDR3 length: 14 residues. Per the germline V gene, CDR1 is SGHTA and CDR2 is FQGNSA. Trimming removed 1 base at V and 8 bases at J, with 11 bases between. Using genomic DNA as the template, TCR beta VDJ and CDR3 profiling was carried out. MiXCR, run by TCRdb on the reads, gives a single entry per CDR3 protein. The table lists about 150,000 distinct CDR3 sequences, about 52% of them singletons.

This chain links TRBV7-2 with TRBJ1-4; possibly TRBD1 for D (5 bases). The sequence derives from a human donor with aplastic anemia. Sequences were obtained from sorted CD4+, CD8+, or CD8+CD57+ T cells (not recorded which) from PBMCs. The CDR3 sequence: CASSLGQGGEKLFF. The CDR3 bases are TGTGCCAGCAGCTTAGGGCAGGGCGGAGAAAAACTGTTTTTT.